What follows is one T cell receptor beta chain and its context. This entry is derived from a study of technical replicates of blood from a handful of donors. Sequenced by immunoSEQ multiplex PCR; TCRdb stores in-frame clones only, minus some. The sample lists about 81,000 clones; around 96% were seen once. CDR3 length: 13 residues. The germline gives CDR1 SGHDT, CDR2 YYEEEE. The germline V and J ends were trimmed by 3 bases and 6 bases, with 9 bases remaining between them. This clonotype was obtained from a human donor in good health. The rearrangement links TRBV5-6 to TRBJ2-2, with D maybe TRBD1 (6 bases). The sequencing sample was made of T cells isolated from PBMCs. For the CDR3, the DNA is TGTGCCAGCAGCTCAACAGGGCCCGGGGAGCTGTTTTTT. Translating gives CASSSTGPGELFF.